This T cell receptor (beta chain) is drawn from a study of spatial heterogeneity in lung cancer. Study as a whole: Across the raw uncorrected reads, a unique TCR and UMI combination was observed, on average, more than ten times.

Time point reported: sample taken at primary tumor resection. Unsorted whole RNA from tumor, nontumor lung or frozen PBMC underwent sequencing. Trimming shortened V by 4 bases and J by 0 bases, and 9 bases separated the two germline ends. The V gene's germline CDR1 is SGHAT and CDR2 FQDESV (reference sequence). The CDR3 sequence is 14 residues long. This clonotype was seen many times. Being off target in a library aimed at alpha chains, this beta chain has a size of little meaning. Each CDR3 protein gets one entry after TCRdb re-called the 5' RACE reads with MiXCR. The sample has approximately 12,000 distinct CDR3 sequences, 6.2% seen once; the top ten hold around a tenth.

This clonotype originated in a male donor with early-stage non-small cell lung cancer. This specimen was normal lung tissue next to the tumor, taken at surgery. V and J are TRBV11-1 and TRBJ1-1; TRBD1 is a possible D gene (6 bases). The CDR3 DNA follows: TGTGCCAGCAGCTGGGACATGATGAACACTGAAGCTTTCTTT. As protein: CASSWDMMNTEAFF.